Shown below are 29 T cell receptor beta chains from a single sample sequenced in a study of T-cell reconstitution after alpha-beta-depleted transplantation in children. Preparation of the TCRbeta library was carried out with unique molecular identifiers. Via MiXCR, TCRdb re-called the PCR reads, giving one row per CDR3 protein. This sample carries fewer than 700,000 distinct CDR3 sequences, around 13% of them seen once, and the ten largest clones take about 2.2%. The specimen was PBMCs, mostly from graft donor cells, collected 360 days after TCRalphabeta/CD19-depleted stem cell transplant. Source of these receptors: a male patient between 10 and 17 years old who had a stem cell transplant for acute myeloid leukemia, so the T cells may come from the graft donor.

This clonotype was counted only a few times. The chain carries TRBV20-1 and TRBJ2-7; D may be TRBD1 or TRBD2 (5 bases each). The CDR3 contains 13 residues. The germline gives CDR1 DFQATT, CDR2 SNEGSKA (reference sequence). V was trimmed by 6 bases and J by 7 bases, leaving 19 bases between them. CDR3 DNA sequence: TGCAGTGCCACAGGTGACTACCTCGGGGAGCAGTACTTC. Translated: CSATGDYLGEQYF.

This clonotype was detected a few times. The chain has TRBV30 and TRBJ1-5; possibly TRBD1 for D (5 bases). CDR3 length: 15 residues. Germline CDR1 and CDR2: GTSNPN and SVGIG (reference sequence). The V and J ends lost 2 bases and 1 base respectively, with 12 bases between them. The chain's CDR3 is CAWSLVGLSNQPQHF. The CDR3 bases are TGTGCCTGGAGTCTGGTGGGGCTGAGCAATCAGCCCCAGCATTTT.

The V call is TRBV6-2 or TRBV6-3, the J call TRBJ2-1, with 9 bases aligning to TRBD2. The CDR3 contains 17 residues. In germline, CDR1 is MNHEY, CDR2 SVGEGT. Trimming at V came to 3 bases and at J to 7 bases, leaving 13 bases not matched to a gene. Here the CDR3 reads CASSYNAGGPRVNEQFF. In DNA form, the CDR3 reads TGTGCCAGCAGTTATAATGCGGGAGGGCCGAGGGTAAATGAGCAGTTCTTC.

This clonotype was observed a handful of times. The chain joins TRBV20-1 to TRBJ1-2; 8 nucleotides agree with TRBD1. Germline assignment: CDR1 DFQATT and CDR2 SNEGSKA (reference sequence). The junction had 3 bases not matched to a gene; V was cut back by 4 bases and J by 5 bases. The CDR3 runs to 12 residues. This chain's CDR3 is CSATRTGYGYTF. In DNA form, the CDR3 reads TGCAGTGCTACCAGGACAGGGTATGGCTACACCTTC.

This clonotype has more than one count but fewer than ten. This chain connects TRBV7-2 to TRBJ2-7; no firm D call. Germline values: CDR1 SGHTA, CDR2 FQGNSA. CDR3 length: 12 amino acids. V was pared by 4 bases and J by 7 bases, with 11 bases between. The CDR3 nucleotides read TGTGCCAGCAGCTACAACCACTTGGAGCAGTACTTC. It yields the protein CASSYNHLEQYF.

This clonotype was seen a few times. This rearrangement joins TRBV3-1 to TRBJ2-3, with D possibly being TRBD2 (6 bases). The CDR3 is 16 amino acids. From germline, CDR1 is LGHDT and CDR2 YNNKEL (reference sequence). The germline V and J ends were trimmed by 0 bases and 3 bases, with 13 bases remaining between them. CDR3 in DNA: TGTGCCAGCAGCCAAGATCCGGACGGGAGAACAGATACGCAGTATTTT. Amino acid sequence: CASSQDPDGRTDTQYF.

The table lists this clonotype with many counts. This chain uses TRBV29-1 with TRBJ2-2; possible D gene TRBD2, 5 bases. Germline V gene lookup returns CDR1 SQVTM and CDR2 ANQGSEA. Trimming pared 7 bases from V and 7 bases from J, leaving 22 bases between. This CDR3 spans 15 amino acids. The CDR3 DNA is TGCAGCGCCACTCTAGGGAGTTTGGGCGGCGGGGAGCTGTTTTTT. This sequence encodes CSATLGSLGGGELFF.

This clonotype was seen only a few times. The genes are TRBV28 and TRBJ2-3; D gene unclear. V was shortened by 7 bases and J by 2 bases, with 10 bases between the two germline ends. This CDR3 comprises 13 residues. Germline loops: CDR1 MDHEN, CDR2 SYDVKM. The CDR3 protein is CASTKPSTDTQYF. The CDR3 DNA sequence: TGTGCCAGCACCAAACCATCCACAGATACGCAGTATTTT. The variable domain in full, with the rest retrieved from reference TRBV28 and TRBJ2-3, is DVKVTQSSRYLVKRTGEKVFLECVQDMDHENMFWYRQDPGLGLRLIYFSYDVKMKEKGDIPEGYSVSREKKERFSLILESASTNQTSMYLCASTKPSTDTQYFGPGTRLTVL.

The chain links TRBV30 to TRBJ2-1; D is uncertain. Germline V gene lookup returns CDR1 GTSNPN and CDR2 SVGIG (reference sequence). V was cut by 4 bases and J by 15 bases, with 13 bases left in between. This CDR3 is 10 amino acids long. CDR3: CAWTSLDRFF. As DNA, the CDR3 is TGTGCCTGGACGTCCTTAGATCGGTTCTTC.

The gene calls are TRBV7-8 and TRBJ2-1; tentative D call: TRBD2 (6 bases). The CDR3 is 15 amino acids. V lost 5 bases and J lost 7, with 18 bases in between. Germline assignment: CDR1 SGHVS and CDR2 FQNEAQ. The CDR3, as DNA: TGTGCCAGCAGCCGCGCTGGCCGTCGGGAGAATGAGCAGTTCTTC. Protein: CASSRAGRRENEQFF.

The chain links TRBV10-3 to TRBJ2-3; TRBD2 matches at 13 bases. J was trimmed by 8 bases and V by 4 bases; bases with no gene match: 0. Germline CDR1 reads ENHRY; CDR2 reads SYGVKD. The CDR3 loop spans 13 amino acids. The CDR3 sequence: CAISGTSGSTQYF. The CDR3 nucleotides read TGTGCCATCAGTGGGACTAGCGGGAGTACGCAGTATTTT.

The chain links TRBV7-2 to TRBJ2-1, with D possibly TRBD1 on 6 matching bases. The CDR3 is made up of 14 amino acids. Germline loops: CDR1 SGHTA, CDR2 FQGNSA. The ends were cut back, 3 bases at V and 7 bases at J, with 13 bases in the middle. The CDR3 DNA follows: TGTGCCAGCAGCTTGGAAACCAGGGGAAATGAGCAGTTCTTC. Encoded protein: CASSLETRGNEQFF.

This clonotype was seen a handful of times. V and J are TRBV9 and TRBJ2-7; tentative D call: TRBD2 (6 bases). The CDR3 has 15 amino acids. The germline V gene has CDR1 SGDLS and CDR2 YYNGEE. V lost 0 bases to trimming and J lost 4 bases, with 14 bases between them. The CDR3 nucleotides are TGTGCCAGCAGCGTAGGAGCCGGGAGTATTTACGAGCAGTACTTC. Residues: CASSVGAGSIYEQYF.

This clonotype was detected many times. The rearrangement joins TRBV12-3 or TRBV12-4 to TRBJ2-1; TRBD1 is a possible D gene (6 bases). The CDR3 is 15 amino acids. V lost 6 bases to trimming and J lost 1 base, with 13 bases between them. CDR3 in DNA: TGTGCCAGCAGCCCCGCCCAGGGGTCCTACAATGAGCAGTTCTTC. This gives the protein CASSPAQGSYNEQFF.

This clonotype occurred many times. As DNA, the CDR3 is TGTGCCAGCAGCTCCGAACTACGGGACGGGTCTTTTGAGCAGTACTTC. Protein: CASSSELRDGSFEQYF. This rearrangement joins TRBV7-9 to TRBJ2-7; perhaps D is TRBD1 or TRBD2 (5 bases each). V lost 4 bases, J lost 7 bases, and 23 bases lay in between. The CDR3 totals 16 residues. Germline V lookup: CDR1 SEHNR, CDR2 FQNEAQ (reference sequence). Filled out from reference TRBV7-9 and TRBJ2-7, the complete variable domain reads DTGVSQNPRHKITKRGQNVTFRCDPISEHNRLYWYRQTLGQGPEFLTYFQNEAQLEKSRLLSDRFSAERPKGSFSTLEIQRTEQGDSAMYLCASSSELRDGSFEQYFGPGTRLTVT.

This clonotype has a count of ten or more. This chain links TRBV5-1 with TRBJ1-1; maybe TRBD1 (5 bases). The germline CDR1 and CDR2 sequences are SGHRS and YFSETQ. CDR3 size: 15 residues. The V and J ends lost 0 bases and 1 base respectively, with 10 bases between them. CDR3 loop: CASSLVGTSNTEAFF. CDR3 nucleotide sequence: TGCGCCAGCAGCTTGGTCGGGACTTCGAACACTGAAGCTTTCTTT.

This clonotype was counted ten times or more. This rearrangement joins TRBV4-3 to TRBJ2-7; D is unresolved. Trimming pared 0 bases from V and 0 bases from J, leaving 12 bases between. CDR3 size: 16 residues. Per the germline V gene, CDR1 is LGHNA and CDR2 is YSLEER. The CDR3 nucleotides read TGCGCCAGCAGCCAAGATAGCTCCCAGACCTCCTACGAGCAGTACTTC. It translates to CASSQDSSQTSYEQYF.

This clonotype was recorded a few times. CDR3 sequence (DNA): TGCAGTGCTAGAAGCCGAGAGAGTAGCGGGAGCCACGAGCAGTACTTC. Translation gives CSARSRESSGSHEQYF. This rearrangement joins TRBV20-1 to TRBJ2-7; TRBD2 agrees at 9 bases. Germline V CDR1 and CDR2: DFQATT, SNEGSKA (reference sequence). The CDR3 is made up of 16 amino acids. The V and J ends lost 2 bases and 5 bases, in that order; junction bases with no gene match: 13.

This clonotype was seen more than once but under ten times. The chain joins TRBV11-2 to TRBJ2-1, with TRBD2 as a possible D gene (5 bases). The V gene lost 7 bases and the J gene lost 0 bases, with 13 bases spanning the gap. Germline CDR1 is SGHAT and CDR2 is FQNNGV. This CDR3 spans 15 amino acids. CDR3 protein: CASISTTRSYNEQFF. Written as DNA, the CDR3 is TGTGCCAGCATCTCGACTACACGCTCCTACAATGAGCAGTTCTTC.

This chain links TRBV27 with TRBJ2-3; D is perhaps TRBD1 (7 bases). Germline V lookup: CDR1 MNHEY, CDR2 SMNVEV (reference sequence). The CDR3 is 15 residues long. V shed 4 bases and J shed 6 bases, with 17 bases lying between them. CDR3 nucleotides: TGTGCCAGCAGTTGGAGGGGGCTTACCGGTGATACGCAGTATTTT. As protein: CASSWRGLTGDTQYF.

V is TRBV13 and J is TRBJ1-1; no clear D gene. V was trimmed by 8 bases and J by 7 bases, leaving 8 bases between them. The germline CDR1 and CDR2 sequences are PRHDT and FYEKMQ (reference sequence). The CDR3 is made up of 10 amino acids. CDR3 amino acids: CASAVDEAFF. The CDR3 coding sequence is TGTGCCAGCGCGGTAGATGAAGCTTTCTTT.

This clonotype was seen a handful of times. The chain couples TRBV12-3 or TRBV12-4 to TRBJ2-2; possibly TRBD1 or TRBD2 for D (5 bases each). Trimming took 10 bases from V and 4 from J, leaving 13 bases between them. The CDR3 is 13 residues long. Here the CDR3 reads CATKGPGTGELFF. The CDR3 coding sequence is TGTGCCACGAAGGGACCTGGCACCGGGGAGCTGTTTTTT.

As regards this clonotype: A read error may account for a junction end that differs from germline. The rearrangement uses TRBV30 and TRBJ2-3; 11 bases match TRBD2. Germline V gene data show CDR1 as GTSNPN and CDR2 as SVGIG (reference sequence). The CDR3 is 12 amino acids. This chain's CDR3 is CAWSSSGRASDF. Here the CDR3 DNA reads TGTGCCTGGAGTAGTAGCGGGAGGGCCTCGGATTTT.

This clonotype was picked up a small number of times. The chain recombines TRBV7-3 with TRBJ1-1; 9 nucleotides line up with TRBD1. With 0 bases clipped from V and 4 bases from J, the junction kept 21 bases outside the gene matches. The CDR3 spans 21 residues. The germline gives CDR1 SGHTA, CDR2 FQGTGA. CDR3 bases: TGTGCCAGCAGCTTAACACTCATTGGATCAGTCTTCAGGGGACAGGGCACTGAAGCTTTCTTT. It yields the protein CASSLTLIGSVFRGQGTEAFF.

This clonotype came up many times. V usage is TRBV12-3 or TRBV12-4 and J usage is TRBJ1-5; D is possibly TRBD1 (6 bases). V shed 3 bases and J shed 5 bases, with 11 bases lying between them. The CDR3 runs to 14 residues. The CDR3 is CASSLAGVHQPQHF. DNA for the CDR3: TGTGCCAGCAGTTTGGCAGGGGTCCATCAGCCCCAGCATTTT.

This clonotype occurred a few times. The chain has TRBV28 and TRBJ2-7; a possible D gene is TRBD2 (6 bases). The ends were cut back, 2 bases at V and 0 bases at J, with 11 bases in the middle. The CDR3 spans 15 residues. Germline V lookup: CDR1 MDHEN, CDR2 SYDVKM. Here the CDR3 reads CASSLGGSRSYEQYV. Written as DNA, the CDR3 is TGTGCCAGCAGTTTAGGGGGGAGTCGCTCCTACGAGCAGTACGTC.

The V call is TRBV29-1, the J call TRBJ2-1; TRBD2 matches at 7 bases. Germline-derived CDR1 and CDR2 are SQVTM and ANQGSEA. The length of the CDR3 is 13 residues. J was trimmed by 2 bases and V by 6 bases; bases with no gene match: 4. In DNA form, the CDR3 reads TGCAGCGTCCTAGCGGATCCCTACAATGAGCAGTTCTTC. Translated, it gives CSVLADPYNEQFF.

This clonotype was seen at least ten times. This rearrangement joins TRBV9 to TRBJ1-2; tentatively, D is TRBD1 (6 bases). The CDR3 is made up of 12 amino acids. The ends were cut back, 3 bases at V and 3 bases at J, with 6 bases in the middle. CDR1 and CDR2 from the germline V gene are SGDLS and YYNGEE. The CDR3 region is CASSGTDYGYTF. The DNA of the CDR3 is TGTGCCAGCAGCGGGACAGACTATGGCTACACCTTC.

This clonotype was seen repeatedly, ten times or more. The CDR3 coding sequence is TGTGCTAGTGGTTTGGCTAGCGGAGGGAGCTCCTACAATGAGCAGTTCTTC. Translated, it gives CASGLASGGSSYNEQFF. V usage is TRBV12-5 and J usage is TRBJ2-1; 7 positions match TRBD2. The CDR3 has 17 amino acids. Per the germline V gene, CDR1 is LGHNT and CDR2 is FRNRAP. With 1 base clipped from V and 0 bases from J, the junction kept 6 bases outside the gene matches.